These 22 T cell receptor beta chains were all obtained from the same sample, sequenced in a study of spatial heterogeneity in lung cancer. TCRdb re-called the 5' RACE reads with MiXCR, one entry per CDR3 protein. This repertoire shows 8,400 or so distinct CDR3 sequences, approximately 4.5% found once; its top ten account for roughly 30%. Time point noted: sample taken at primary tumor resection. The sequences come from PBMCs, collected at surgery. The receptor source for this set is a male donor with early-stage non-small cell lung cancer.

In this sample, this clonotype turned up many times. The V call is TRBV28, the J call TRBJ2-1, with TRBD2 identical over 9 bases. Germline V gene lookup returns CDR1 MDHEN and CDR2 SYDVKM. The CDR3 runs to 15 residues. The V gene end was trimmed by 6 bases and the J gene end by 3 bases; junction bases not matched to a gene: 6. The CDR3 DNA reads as TGTGCCAGCAGCCGCGGGGGGGCTAACTACAATGAGCAGTTCTTC. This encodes CASSRGGANYNEQFF.

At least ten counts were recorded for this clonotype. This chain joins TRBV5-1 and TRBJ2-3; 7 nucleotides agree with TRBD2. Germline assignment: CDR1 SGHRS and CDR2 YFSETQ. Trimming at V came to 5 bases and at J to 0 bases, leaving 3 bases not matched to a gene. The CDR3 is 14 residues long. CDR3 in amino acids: CASRRGSSTDTQYF. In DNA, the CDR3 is TGCGCCAGCAGGCGGGGGTCTAGCACAGATACGCAGTATTTT.

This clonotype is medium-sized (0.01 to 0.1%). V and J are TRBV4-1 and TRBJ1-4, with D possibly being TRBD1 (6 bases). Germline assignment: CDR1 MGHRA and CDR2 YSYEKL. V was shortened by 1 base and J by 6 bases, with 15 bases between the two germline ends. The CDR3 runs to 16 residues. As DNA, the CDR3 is TGCGCCAGCAGCCAAGTCTGGCAGGGGCAGGATGAAAAACTGTTTTTT. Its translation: CASSQVWQGQDEKLFF.

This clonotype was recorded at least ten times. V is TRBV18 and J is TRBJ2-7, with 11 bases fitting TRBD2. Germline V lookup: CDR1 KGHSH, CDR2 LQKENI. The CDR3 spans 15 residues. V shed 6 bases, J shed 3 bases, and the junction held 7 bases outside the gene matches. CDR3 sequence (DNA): TGTGCCAGCTCGCAAACCGGGACTAGCGGCTACGAGCAGTACGTC. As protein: CASSQTGTSGYEQYV.

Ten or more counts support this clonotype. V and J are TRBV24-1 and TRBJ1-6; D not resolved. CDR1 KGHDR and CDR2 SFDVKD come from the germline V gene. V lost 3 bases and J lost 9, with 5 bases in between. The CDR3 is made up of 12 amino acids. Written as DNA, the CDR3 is TGTGCCACCAGTGATGGAGTTTCACCCCTCCACTTT. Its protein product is CATSDGVSPLHF.

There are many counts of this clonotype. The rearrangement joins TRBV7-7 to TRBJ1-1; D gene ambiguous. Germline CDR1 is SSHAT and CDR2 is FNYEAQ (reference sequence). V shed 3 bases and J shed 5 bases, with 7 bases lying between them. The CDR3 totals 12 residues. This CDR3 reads CASSLRVTEAFF. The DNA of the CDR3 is TGTGCCAGCAGCTTGAGGGTGACTGAAGCTTTCTTT.

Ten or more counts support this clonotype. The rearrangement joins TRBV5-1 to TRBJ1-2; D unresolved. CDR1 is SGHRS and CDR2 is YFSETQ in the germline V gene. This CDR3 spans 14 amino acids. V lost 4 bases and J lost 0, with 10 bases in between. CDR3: CASSLDGSNYGYTF. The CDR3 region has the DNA TGCGCCAGCAGCCTGGACGGATCTAACTATGGCTACACCTTC.

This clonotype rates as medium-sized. The CDR3 loop reads CASSLGTGIDTQYF. The CDR3 nucleotides read TGTGCCAGCAGCTTAGGGACAGGGATAGATACGCAGTATTTT. This chain connects TRBV7-9 to TRBJ2-3; 8 bases line up with TRBD1. CDR1 and CDR2 from the germline V gene are SEHNR and FQNEAQ (reference sequence). The trim removed 1 base at V and 5 bases at J, leaving 2 bases unmatched. The length of the CDR3 is 14 residues.

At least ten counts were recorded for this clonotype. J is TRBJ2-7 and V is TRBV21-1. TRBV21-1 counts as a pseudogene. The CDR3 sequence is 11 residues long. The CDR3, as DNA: TGTGCCAGCGTGACATCATACGAGCAGTACGTC. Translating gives CASVTSYEQYV.

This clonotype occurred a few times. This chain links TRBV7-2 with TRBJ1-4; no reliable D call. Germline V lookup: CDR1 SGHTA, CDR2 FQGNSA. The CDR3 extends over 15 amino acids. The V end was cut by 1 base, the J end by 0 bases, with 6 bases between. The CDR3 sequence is CASSLVASTNEKLFF. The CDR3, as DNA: TGTGCCAGCAGCTTAGTTGCATCAACTAATGAAAAACTGTTTTTT.

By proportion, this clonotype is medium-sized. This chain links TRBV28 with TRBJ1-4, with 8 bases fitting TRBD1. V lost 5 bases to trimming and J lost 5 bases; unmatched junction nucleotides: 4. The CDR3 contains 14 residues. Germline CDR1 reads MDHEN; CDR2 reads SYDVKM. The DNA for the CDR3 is TGTGCCAGCAGTAGACAGGGGTTCAATGAAAAACTGTTTTTT. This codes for CASSRQGFNEKLFF.

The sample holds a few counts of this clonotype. CDR3: CATSARDRGNNQPQHF. CDR3 sequence (DNA): TGTGCCACCAGTGCGAGGGACAGGGGCAACAATCAGCCCCAGCATTTT. The V call is TRBV24-1, the J call TRBJ1-5; 10 bases agree with TRBD1. CDR3 length equals 16 residues. CDR1 and CDR2 (germline): KGHDR, SFDVKD. The V segment lost 5 bases and the J segment 3 bases; nucleotides outside the gene matches: 6.

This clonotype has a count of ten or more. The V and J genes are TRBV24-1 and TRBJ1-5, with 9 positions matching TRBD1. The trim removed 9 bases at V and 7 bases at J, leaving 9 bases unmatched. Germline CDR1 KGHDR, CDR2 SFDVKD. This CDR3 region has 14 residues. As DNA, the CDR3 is TGTGCCACCCTCGTGGGACAGGGATGCCAGCCCCAGCATTTT. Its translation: CATLVGQGCQPQHF.

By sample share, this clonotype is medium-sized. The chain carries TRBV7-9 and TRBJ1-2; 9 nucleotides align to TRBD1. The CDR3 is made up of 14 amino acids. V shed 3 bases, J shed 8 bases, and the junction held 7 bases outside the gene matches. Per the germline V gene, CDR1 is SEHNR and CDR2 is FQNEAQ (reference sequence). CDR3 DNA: TGTGCCAGCAGCTTTCAAGGACAGGGGCGAGGCTACACCTTC. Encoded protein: CASSFQGQGRGYTF.

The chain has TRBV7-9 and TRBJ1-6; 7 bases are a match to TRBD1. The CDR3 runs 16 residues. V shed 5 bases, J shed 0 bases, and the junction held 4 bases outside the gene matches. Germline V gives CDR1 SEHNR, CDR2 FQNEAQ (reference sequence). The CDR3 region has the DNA TGTGCCAGCAGCCGGGGACAGAACTCCTATAATTCACCCCTCCACTTT. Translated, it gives CASSRGQNSYNSPLHF. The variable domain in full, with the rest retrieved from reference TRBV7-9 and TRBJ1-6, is DTGVSQNPRHKITKRGQNVTFRCDPISEHNRLYWYRQTLGQGPEFLTYFQNEAQLEKSRLLSDRFSAERPKGSFSTLEIQRTEQGDSAMYLCASSRGQNSYNSPLHFGNGTRLTVT.

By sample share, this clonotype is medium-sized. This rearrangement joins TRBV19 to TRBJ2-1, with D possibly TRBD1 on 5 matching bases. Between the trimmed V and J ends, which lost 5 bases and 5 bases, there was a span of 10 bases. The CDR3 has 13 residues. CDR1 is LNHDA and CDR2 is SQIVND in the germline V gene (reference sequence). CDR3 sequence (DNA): TGTGCCAGTAGTTTGACAGTGAACAATGAGCAGTTCTTC. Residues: CASSLTVNNEQFF.

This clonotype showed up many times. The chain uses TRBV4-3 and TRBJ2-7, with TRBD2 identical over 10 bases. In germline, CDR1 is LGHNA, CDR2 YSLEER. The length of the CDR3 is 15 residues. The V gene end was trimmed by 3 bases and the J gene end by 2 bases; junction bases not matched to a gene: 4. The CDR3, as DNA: TGCGCCAGCAGCCACCTAGCGGGGGAGGCCTACGAGCAGTACTTC. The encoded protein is CASSHLAGEAYEQYF.

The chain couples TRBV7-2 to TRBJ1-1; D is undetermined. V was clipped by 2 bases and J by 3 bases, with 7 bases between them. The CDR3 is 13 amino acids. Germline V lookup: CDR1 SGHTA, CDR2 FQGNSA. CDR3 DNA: TGTGCCAGCAGCTTAACTCCGGACACTGAAGCTTTCTTT. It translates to CASSLTPDTEAFF.

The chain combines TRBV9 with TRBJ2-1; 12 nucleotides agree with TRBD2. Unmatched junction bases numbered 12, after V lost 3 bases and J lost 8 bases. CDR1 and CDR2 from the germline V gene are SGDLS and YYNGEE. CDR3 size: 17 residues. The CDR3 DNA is TGTGCCAGCAGCGCATCGACTAGCGGGGGCCAGTGGGATGAGCAGTTCTTC. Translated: CASSASTSGGQWDEQFF.

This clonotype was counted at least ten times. The CDR3 nucleotides read TGTGCCTGGCGGACAGGGCGTGACGAGCAGTACTTC. It translates to CAWRTGRDEQYF. The chain is built from TRBV30 and TRBJ2-7, with 8 bases identical to TRBD1. Germline CDR1 reads GTSNPN; CDR2 reads SVGIG (reference sequence). Trimming at V came to 5 bases and at J to 5 bases, leaving 5 bases not matched to a gene. The CDR3 runs to 12 residues.

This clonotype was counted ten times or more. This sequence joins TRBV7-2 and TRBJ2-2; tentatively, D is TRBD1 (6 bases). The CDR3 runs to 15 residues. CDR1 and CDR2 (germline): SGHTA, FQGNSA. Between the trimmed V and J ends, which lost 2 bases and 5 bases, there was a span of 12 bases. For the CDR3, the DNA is TGTGCCAGCAGCTTAATGAGGACAGCAACCGGGGAGCTGTTTTTT. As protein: CASSLMRTATGELFF.

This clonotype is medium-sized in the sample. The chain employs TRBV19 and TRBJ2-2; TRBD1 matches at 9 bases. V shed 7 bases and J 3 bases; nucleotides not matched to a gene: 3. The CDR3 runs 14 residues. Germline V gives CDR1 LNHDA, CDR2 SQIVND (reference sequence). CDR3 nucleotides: TGTGCCAGTACTGGGACAGGGTACACCGGGGAGCTGTTTTTT. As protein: CASTGTGYTGELFF.